The entry below describes one T cell receptor (beta chain). The entry originates in a study of T cell changes during pregnancy in multiple sclerosis. The V end was cut by 0 bases, the J end by 0 bases, with 11 bases between. The CDR3 has 16 residues. Germline loops: CDR1 SGDLS, CDR2 YYNGEE. Profiled with immunoSEQ multiplex PCR; TCRdb holds only in-frame clones, not every one. The repertoire holds approximately 38,000 clones, 91% seen once, with 6.1% in the top ten. The rearrangement joins TRBV9 to TRBJ2-3; D call uncertain. The clonotype originates from a female donor with multiple sclerosis, enrolled in a pregnancy study. Here the sequenced sample was CD8+ T cells from peripheral blood mononuclear cells, taken in the second trimester of pregnancy. In DNA, the CDR3 is TGTGCCAGCAGCGTAGCGGTCGGGTACAGCACAGATACGCAGTATTTT. It is translated as CASSVAVGYSTDTQYF. Filled out from reference TRBV9 and TRBJ2-3, the complete variable domain reads DSGVTQTPKHLITATGQRVTLRCSPRSGDLSVYWYQQSLDQGLQFLIQYYNGEERAKGNILERFSAQQFPDLHSELNLSSLELGDSALYFCASSVAVGYSTDTQYFGPGTRLTVL.